This entry describes one T cell receptor (beta chain). Its antigen is currently unknown. The method was immunoSEQ multiplex PCR; TCRdb's version includes in-frame clones alone and lacks a portion of them. The sample shows roughly 14,000 clones, 85% to 95% of them seen only once. Trimming removed 3 bases from V and 7 bases from J, with 12 bases in between. The CDR3 sequence is 13 residues long. In germline, CDR1 is LNHDA, CDR2 SQIVND (reference sequence). These data come from a study of monozygotic twins with cystic fibrosis. Study-wide findings and caveats: Median Simpson clonality of 0.0095 suggested naive T cells predominated. Shared CDR3 numbers were not associated with age, concordance or severity. Nucleotide-identical clonotype sharing was significantly higher within monozygotic CF twin pairs than between unrelated CF individuals. J usage was most co-twin-similar in 8 of 16 pairs, V in 13.

The origin of this receptor is a girl aged 2 to 10 with cystic fibrosis. Sequenced material: blood. The rearrangement joins TRBV19 to TRBJ1-1; D not certain. The CDR3 protein is CASSIGAPGEAFF. The CDR3 coding sequence is TGTGCCAGTAGTATCGGAGCGCCCGGTGAAGCTTTCTTT.